This T cell receptor beta chain is drawn from a study of cytomegalovirus exposure and HLA in healthy donors. As for the study in general: The same platform as the roughly 700 first-cohort repertoires was used for the 95 to 150 validation repertoires, a later analysis reported.

General study results and limits: A subsequent analysis found that TCR clusters from the first cohort also tended to co-occur in the approximately 120 validation repertoires, with approximately 95% of cluster scores above 0. The study labeled 150 to 200 TCR beta chains cytomegalovirus-associated. Most TCR sequences showed up rarely, but some public TCRs showed up in many donors.

Germline V gene lookup returns CDR1 KGHSH and CDR2 LQKENI. The V and J ends lost 6 bases and 4 bases respectively, with 15 bases between them. The CDR3 extends over 14 amino acids. Measured with immunoSEQ multiplex PCR; TCRdb has only the in-frame clones, and not every one. This table holds 150,000 to 200,000 clones, under 95% found once. As to this clone: Its matching antigen is unknown.

V and J are TRBV18 and TRBJ1-1, with a weak D call TRBD1 (5 bases). Sequencing was carried out using PBMCs. The receptor was derived from a young woman in good health and CMV-seropositive. CDR3: CASSPQGSGTEAFF. CDR3 sequence (DNA): TGTGCCAGCTCCCCCCAGGGATCAGGCACTGAAGCTTTCTTT.